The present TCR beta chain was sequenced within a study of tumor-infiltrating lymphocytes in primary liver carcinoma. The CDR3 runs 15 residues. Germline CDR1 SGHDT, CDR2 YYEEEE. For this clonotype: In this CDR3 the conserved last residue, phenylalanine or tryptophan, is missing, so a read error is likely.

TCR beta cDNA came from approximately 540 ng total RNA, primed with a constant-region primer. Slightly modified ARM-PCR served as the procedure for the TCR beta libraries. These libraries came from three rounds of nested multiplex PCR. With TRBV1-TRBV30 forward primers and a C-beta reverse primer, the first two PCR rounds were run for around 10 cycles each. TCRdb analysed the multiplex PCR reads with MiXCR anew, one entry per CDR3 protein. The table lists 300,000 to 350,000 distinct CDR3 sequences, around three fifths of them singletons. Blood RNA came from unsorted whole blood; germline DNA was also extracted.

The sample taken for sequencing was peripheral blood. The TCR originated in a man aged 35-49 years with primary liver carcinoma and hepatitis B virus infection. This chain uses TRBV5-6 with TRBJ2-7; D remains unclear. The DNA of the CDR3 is TGTACCAACAGCTTGAAATACAGCAGCTCCTACGAGCAGTACTTA. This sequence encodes CTNSLKYSSSYEQYL.